This T cell receptor beta chain was sequenced during a study of cytomegalovirus exposure and HLA in healthy donors. General study results and limits: Some V segments, including TRBV6-2 and TRBV6-3, were excluded as indistinguishable.

It was with 60 Vbeta and 13 Jbeta primers that the PCR ran. Libraries were prepared by immunoSEQ multiplex PCR; TCRdb keeps only in-frame clonotypes and omits some of them. The sample carries tens of thousands of clones, more than 70% recorded once. Of note for this clone: Its antigen is not known. Compared with germline, one end of the junction differs, possibly owing to a read error. Other nucleotide sequences from this sample produce the same CDR3.

Germline CDR1 reads GTSNPN; CDR2 reads SVGIG (reference sequence). The CDR3 spans 12 residues. This chain uses TRBV30 with TRBJ2-7, with a tentative D call TRBD1 (6 bases). The TCR originated in a male donor in good health and CMV-seropositive. The source material was PBMCs. The CDR3 region has the DNA TGCGCCTGGGCAGGGGTTCCCTACGAGCAGTACTTC. Amino acids: CAWAGVPYEQYF.